This T cell receptor (beta chain) was documented in a study of blood T cell repertoires in COVID-19 (dated by TCRdb to 2020 to 2021). General notes on the study: Samples from collaborators originated in the United States, Italy and Spain and spanned both the acute and convalescent phases of COVID-19. The samples were drawn from two sources: the first 160 participants of the ongoing ImmuneRACE study, and fewer than 1,500 subjects contributed by 6 global collaborators. Where HLA class I and class II types were available, the types were taken from metadata supplied by the sample provider, not from assay-based typing. The sample metadata nearly always contained a de-identified subject ID, COVID-19 status, age in years and sex. The repertoires were made available in a free public database intended to serve as a resource for research on the immune response to SARS-CoV-2. The material from the prospective study consisted of cDNA or gDNA derived from T cells, B-cell-depleted T cells, or PBMCs. Deeply sampled blood TCRbeta repertoires from subjects exposed to, actively infected with, or recovered from COVID-19 were included in the dataset. General conclusions and limits of the study: The quantity of clinical and demographic metadata differed by source and by participant and was supplied without curation.

Collaborating institutions collected whole blood in K2EDTA tubes following their own protocols. For TCRbeta analysis, collaborators shipped samples in one of three forms: frozen whole blood, isolated PBMCs, or DNA extracted from either of those sample types. TCRbeta CDR3 regions were amplified from genomic DNA by means of the immunoSEQ Assay, a bias-controlled multiplex PCR. The published analysis was carried out like this. The number of nucleated cells in each sample was estimated by amplification of reference gene primers within the assay. Sequence reads were collapsed and filtered to measure the absolute abundance of every unique TCRbeta CDR3 rearrangement. For each sample, productive Simpson clonality was calculated by taking the square root of Simpson's diversity index across productive rearrangements. TCRdb re-hosts the immuneACCESS table, in-frame sequences only. Its copies lack some clones; in the studies checked, an unresolved V gene accounts for under half of them, and the cause for the rest is not known. V and J calls and clone size are those listed in that table; D and trimming were worked out from the DNA. The sample includes under 45,000 clones, with about 83% observed a single time. The ten largest clones take up 44% of the sample.

Comment on this clone: What antigen it recognizes has not been identified. No much larger clone is present one base from it, and per-base qualities are unavailable.

Reading from cysteine to phenylalanine, the CDR3 counts 17 amino acids. Just CDR3 DNA is preserved here, 51 bases in frame from base 1. Relative to germline, V is 0 bases shorter and J is 3 bases shorter, with 18 bases between their ends. As encoded in the germline V gene (reference sequence), CDR1 is SEHNR while CDR2 is FQNEAQ. The source material was peripheral blood. The chain uses TRBV7-9 and TRBJ2-7; TRBD1 is a possible D gene, resting on 5 matching bases. The receptor's source is a woman older than 75 with active or convalescent COVID-19. The DNA sequence is given as TGTGCCAGCAGCTTAGCAGCAGGGCTTGCGTCTATCTACGAGCAGTACTTC. Its amino acids are CASSLAAGLASIYEQYF.